One sample yielded the 23 T cell receptor beta chains listed below, sequenced in a study of blood T cells in healthy people across ages. It was with a sample-barcoded 5' primer and a J-beta primer mix that a second PCR of roughly 7 to 12 cycles was run. TCRdb re-derived calls from the 5' RACE reads in MiXCR, one entry per CDR3 protein. The sample has 1.5 million to 1.8 million distinct CDR3 sequences, roughly two fifths seen once. The sequencing input was blood. The receptors stem from a young woman in good health.

This clonotype was detected a few times. J is TRBJ2-5 and V is TRBV5-1; the D is unclear. The CDR3 is 13 residues long. Trimming stripped 1 base from V and 11 bases from J, with 15 bases between. Per germline, CDR1 SGHRS and CDR2 YFSETQ. CDR3 sequence (DNA): TGCGCCAGCAGCTTGTGGGGTTACAATGAGCAGTACTTC. It is translated as CASSLWGYNEQYF. Full variable domain (remainder filled in from reference TRBV5-1 and TRBJ2-5): KAGVTQTPRYLIKTRGQQVTLSCSPISGHRSVSWYQQTPGQGLQFLFEYFSETQRNKGNFPGRFSGRQFSNSRSEMNVSTLELGDSALYLCASSLWGYNEQYFGPGTRLLVL.

This clonotype was counted between two and nine times. The rearrangement joins TRBV11-2 to TRBJ2-7; the D gene is possibly TRBD2 (6 bases). CDR3 length equals 16 residues. Between the trimmed V and J ends, which lost 4 bases and 0 bases, there was a span of 16 bases. In germline, CDR1 is SGHAT, CDR2 FQNNGV. Written as DNA, the CDR3 is TGTGCCAGCAGCTCCCTTAGCGGAGTACGCTCCTACGAGCAGTACTTC. Translating gives CASSSLSGVRSYEQYF.

This clonotype showed up just a few times. This sequence joins TRBV7-9 and TRBJ2-5; 8 bases align to TRBD2. Trimming at V came to 3 bases and at J to 2 bases, leaving 2 bases not matched to a gene. This CDR3 is built from 14 residues. The germline V gene has CDR1 SEHNR and CDR2 FQNEAQ (reference sequence). This CDR3 reads CASSFASGQETQYF. The DNA of the CDR3 is TGTGCCAGCAGCTTCGCTAGCGGGCAAGAGACCCAGTACTTC.

Ten or more counts support this clonotype. The chain recombines TRBV4-2 with TRBJ2-1; perhaps TRBD1 as D (5 bases). V lost 0 bases, J lost 4 bases, and 10 bases lay in between. The CDR3 is 15 amino acids. CDR1 and CDR2 (germline): LGHNA, YNFKEQ. The CDR3 region has the DNA TGTGCCAGCAGCCAAGATCAGGGCATATACAATGAGCAGTTCTTC. It is translated as CASSQDQGIYNEQFF.

The chain couples TRBV2 to TRBJ2-2; the D is unclear. Germline V gene sequence: CDR1 SNHLY, CDR2 FYNNEI. The CDR3 has 11 residues. The germline V and J ends were trimmed by 6 bases and 7 bases, with 6 bases remaining between them. CDR3 sequence: CASRPNGELFF. CDR3 DNA sequence: TGTGCCAGCAGGCCCAACGGGGAGCTGTTTTTT.

This clonotype was seen a few times. This chain joins TRBV29-1 and TRBJ1-2, with 9 positions matching TRBD1. This CDR3 has 12 amino acids. Germline loops: CDR1 SQVTM, CDR2 ANQGSEA. Trimming cost V 3 bases and J 10 bases; bases outside gene matches: 6. The CDR3 bases are TGCAGCGTTGAGGGACAGGGAAGGGACTACACCTTC. Protein product: CSVEGQGRDYTF.

The V call is TRBV20-1, the J call TRBJ1-5; D may be TRBD1 (5 bases). CDR1 and CDR2 (germline): DFQATT, SNEGSKA (reference sequence). Trimming shortened V by 1 base and J by 7 bases, and 17 bases separated the two germline ends. The CDR3 loop spans 15 amino acids. The CDR3 region is CSARVTGGMEQPQHF. CDR3 bases: TGCAGTGCTAGAGTTACGGGGGGAATGGAGCAGCCCCAGCATTTT.

The chain employs TRBV29-1 and TRBJ2-7; D uncertain. The CDR3 covers 13 residues. Trimming pared 4 bases from V and 0 bases from J, leaving 10 bases between. Germline CDR1 and CDR2: SQVTM and ANQGSEA. The CDR3 sequence is CSVAASLSYEQYF. The CDR3 DNA sequence: TGCAGCGTTGCAGCAAGCCTCTCCTACGAGCAGTACTTC.

In DNA, the CDR3 is TGCGCCAGCAGTCACTCCGGGACAGGGCGCACAGATACGCAGTATTTT. Translation gives CASSHSGTGRTDTQYF. This chain connects TRBV23-1 to TRBJ2-3; 9 bases fit TRBD1. TRBV23-1 counts as an open reading frame of uncertain function. V trimming: 3 bases; J trimming: 1 base; junction bases outside the gene matches: 5. This CDR3 is 16 amino acids long.

The chain employs TRBV4-2 and TRBJ2-1, with 12 positions matching TRBD1. Germline CDR1 and CDR2: LGHNA and YNFKEQ. Unmatched junction bases numbered 5, after V lost 4 bases and J lost 10 bases. The CDR3 is made up of 14 amino acids. CDR3 loop: CASSPGQGAFEQFF. For the CDR3, the DNA is TGTGCCAGCAGCCCGGGACAGGGGGCGTTCGAGCAGTTCTTC.

This clonotype was detected only a few times. This chain joins TRBV6-6 and TRBJ2-2; tentatively, D is TRBD1 (5 bases). The V and J ends lost 4 bases and 3 bases respectively, with 9 bases between them. Per germline, CDR1 MNHNY and CDR2 SVGAGI (reference sequence). The CDR3 contains 14 residues. The chain's CDR3 is CASSFQGYTGELFF. The CDR3 DNA is TGTGCCAGCAGTTTCCAGGGATACACCGGGGAGCTGTTTTTT.

The J gene is TRBJ2-5, the V gene TRBV29-1; 7 nucleotides align to TRBD1. V shed 5 bases and J 11 bases; nucleotides not matched to a gene: 23. Germline assignment: CDR1 SQVTM and CDR2 ANQGSEA. The CDR3 extends over 16 amino acids. The CDR3 nucleotides are TGCAGCGTTCCGGAGCCCGGGACAGAGTCCTACAATGAGCAGTACTTC. Its translation is CSVPEPGTESYNEQYF.

The chain links TRBV20-1 to TRBJ2-1, with TRBD2 matching 11 bases. Germline assignment: CDR1 DFQATT and CDR2 SNEGSKA (reference sequence). V was pared by 1 base and J by 3 bases, with 11 bases of the junction left unmatched. The CDR3 length is 18 residues. In nucleotides, the CDR3 is TGCAGTGCTAGAGCTTACCCTAGCGGGGGGCCCTTCTACAATGAGCAGTTCTTC. Protein: CSARAYPSGGPFYNEQFF.

This clonotype was seen a handful of times. The chain couples TRBV12-3 or TRBV12-4 to TRBJ1-2, with 9 bases matching TRBD1. The J segment lost 6 bases and the V segment lost 6 bases, leaving 11 bases of the junction unmatched. CDR3 size: 15 residues. CDR3 residues: CASRNTGTGNNGYTF. The CDR3, as DNA: TGTGCCAGCAGAAATACCGGGACAGGGAATAATGGCTACACCTTC.

This chain uses TRBV3-1 with TRBJ2-1; unclear D gene. CDR3 length: 12 amino acids. CDR1 and CDR2 (germline): LGHDT, YNNKEL (reference sequence). V lost 0 bases and J 9 bases, leaving 6 bases between the germline ends. CDR3 amino acids: CASSQDYGEQFF. CDR3 nucleotide sequence: TGTGCCAGCAGCCAAGACTATGGTGAGCAGTTCTTC.

This clonotype was seen a handful of times. The chain joins TRBV27 to TRBJ2-2; possibly TRBD2 for D (6 bases). The germline CDR1 and CDR2 sequences are MNHEY and SMNVEV (reference sequence). The CDR3 totals 13 residues. V lost 7 bases to trimming and J lost 7 bases, with 13 bases between them. The CDR3 protein is CASTLRGFGELFF. The CDR3 DNA is TGTGCCAGCACCTTACGGGGGTTCGGGGAGCTGTTTTTT.

This chain links TRBV20-1 with TRBJ2-7, with a possible D match to TRBD1 (5 bases). CDR1 is DFQATT and CDR2 is SNEGSKA in the germline V gene (reference sequence). This CDR3 spans 12 amino acids. Trimming removed 3 bases at V and 6 bases at J, with 12 bases between. The CDR3 sequence: CSARRQGGEQYF. DNA for the CDR3: TGCAGTGCTAGGCGTCAGGGCGGCGAGCAGTACTTC.

This clonotype was seen more than once but under ten times. The CDR3 DNA reads as TGTGCCAGCAGCGTCAACACAGGGGGCGACATTCAGTACTTC. It is translated as CASSVNTGGDIQYF. J is TRBJ2-4 and V is TRBV7-2, with 9 bases lining up with TRBD1. Looked up from germline, CDR1 is SGHTA and CDR2 is FQGNSA. This CDR3 is 14 amino acids long. V was clipped by 5 bases and J by 8 bases; unmatched bases: 7.

This clonotype was seen a few times. This chain joins TRBV14 and TRBJ1-6; D is perhaps TRBD1 (5 bases). Trimming removed 0 bases from V and 3 bases from J, with 9 bases in between. This CDR3 is built from 16 residues. Per germline, CDR1 SGHDN and CDR2 FVKESK. The CDR3 is CASSQEWGDYNSPLHF. As DNA, the CDR3 is TGTGCCAGCAGCCAAGAGTGGGGCGACTATAATTCACCCCTCCACTTT.

This rearrangement joins TRBV11-3 to TRBJ2-5; unclear D gene. From germline, CDR1 is SGHNT and CDR2 YENEEA. V lost 4 bases to trimming and J lost 11 bases, with 17 bases between them. The CDR3 contains 13 residues. The CDR3 DNA follows: TGTGCCAGCAGCTCCCGACCCATGGCTGAGCAGTACTTC. Translating it yields CASSSRPMAEQYF.

On this clonotype itself: A read error may produce the germline difference seen at one junction end. This rearrangement joins TRBV6-6 to TRBJ2-3; 10 positions agree with TRBD1. The germline V gene has CDR1 MNHNY and CDR2 SVGAGI (reference sequence). This CDR3 contains 15 residues. Written as DNA, the CDR3 is TGTGCCTGCAGTCACCACCGGGACAGGGGAGATACGCAGTATTTT. It codes for CACSHHRDRGDTQYF.

V is TRBV28 and J is TRBJ2-7; TRBD2 agrees at 8 bases. Germline values: CDR1 MDHEN, CDR2 SYDVKM. The CDR3 contains 14 residues. The J segment lost 6 bases and the V segment lost 2 bases, leaving 6 bases of the junction unmatched. CDR3 loop: CASSLLAGGIEQYF. The CDR3 DNA reads as TGTGCCAGCAGTTTACTGGCGGGAGGCATCGAGCAGTACTTC.

This rearrangement joins TRBV5-6 to TRBJ2-7, with D possibly matching TRBD2 (5 bases). Trimming removed 4 bases at V and 6 bases at J, with 17 bases between. Germline assignment: CDR1 SGHDT and CDR2 YYEEEE. This CDR3 contains 14 residues. CDR3 nucleotides: TGTGCCAGCAGCGTTACGGGCTCGGGGATCGAGCAGTACTTC. This sequence encodes CASSVTGSGIEQYF.